This T cell receptor (beta chain) is drawn from a study of PD-L1 blockade in urothelial cancer. The wider study: Median T cell yield from blood was approximately 150,000.

Sample contribution per patient ranged from 1 to 8, covering pretreatment and on-treatment. This CDR3 has 11 amino acids. CDR1 is ENHRY and CDR2 is SYGVKD in the germline V gene. Deletions cut 8 bases from V and 3 bases from J, with 7 bases between. Method: immunoSEQ multiplex PCR; TCRdb's copy keeps in-frame clones and lacks some. The sample records about 82,000 clones, roughly 87% being singletons. This rearrangement joins TRBV10-3 to TRBJ2-5; D not resolved. The TCR originated in a woman in her 70s with urothelial cancer. The material was PBMCs, obtained around atezolizumab (anti-PD-L1) treatment. The CDR3 sequence: CAISGEETQYF. The CDR3 nucleotides are TGTGCCATCTCCGGAGAAGAGACCCAGTACTTC.